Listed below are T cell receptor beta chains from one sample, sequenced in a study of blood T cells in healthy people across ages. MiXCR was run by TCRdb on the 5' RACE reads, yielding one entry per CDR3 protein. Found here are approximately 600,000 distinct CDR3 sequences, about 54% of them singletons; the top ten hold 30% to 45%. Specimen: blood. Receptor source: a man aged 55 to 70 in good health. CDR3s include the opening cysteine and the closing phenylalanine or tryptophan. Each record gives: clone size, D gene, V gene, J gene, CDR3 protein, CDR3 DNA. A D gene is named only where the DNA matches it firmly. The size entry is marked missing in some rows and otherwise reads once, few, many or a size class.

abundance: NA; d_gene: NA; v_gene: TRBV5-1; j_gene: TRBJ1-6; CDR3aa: CASSAQNSPLHF; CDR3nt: TGCGCCAGCAGCGCTCAGAATTCACCCCTCCACTTT
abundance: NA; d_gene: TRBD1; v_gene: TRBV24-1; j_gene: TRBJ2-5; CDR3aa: CATSGSSGTGGRETQYF; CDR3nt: TGTGCCACCAGTGGATCAAGTGGGACAGGGGGAAGGGAGACCCAGTACTTC
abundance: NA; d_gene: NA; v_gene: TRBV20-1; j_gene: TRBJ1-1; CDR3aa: CSAKRGAANTEAFF; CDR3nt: TGCAGTGCAAAGAGAGGGGCAGCGAACACTGAAGCTTTCTTT
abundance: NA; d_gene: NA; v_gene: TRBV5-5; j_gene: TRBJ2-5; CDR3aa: CASSPGGAINEQYF; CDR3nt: TGTGCCAGCAGCCCGGGCGGGGCGATCAATGAGCAGTACTTC
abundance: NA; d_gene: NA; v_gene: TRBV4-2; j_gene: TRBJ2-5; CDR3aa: CASSQGTQQSQETQYF; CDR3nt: TGTGCCAGCAGCCAAGGGACTCAGCAATCCCAAGAGACCCAGTACTTC
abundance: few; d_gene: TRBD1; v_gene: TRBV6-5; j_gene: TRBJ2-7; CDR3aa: CASSYSRDRGHEQYF; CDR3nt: TGTGCCAGCAGTTACTCTCGGGACAGGGGACACGAGCAGTACTTC
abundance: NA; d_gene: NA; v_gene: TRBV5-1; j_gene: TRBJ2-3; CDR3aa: CASSWIPGRTDTQYF; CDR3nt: TGCGCCAGCAGCTGGATACCGGGACGCACAGATACGCAGTATTTT
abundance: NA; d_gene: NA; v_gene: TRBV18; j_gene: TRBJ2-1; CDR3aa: CASSPPGTRNYNEQFF; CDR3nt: TGTGCCAGCTCACCACCGGGGACACGGAACTACAATGAGCAGTTCTTC
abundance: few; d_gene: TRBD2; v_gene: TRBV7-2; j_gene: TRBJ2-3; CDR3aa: CASSPTLLAASTDTQYF; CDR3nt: TGTGCCAGCAGCCCCACCCTACTAGCGGCTAGCACAGATACGCAGTATTTT
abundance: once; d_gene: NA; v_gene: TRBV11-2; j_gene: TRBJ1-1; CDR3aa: CASSFRTQNTEAFF; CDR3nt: TGTGCCAGCAGCTTCCGGACACAGAACACTGAAGCTTTCTTT
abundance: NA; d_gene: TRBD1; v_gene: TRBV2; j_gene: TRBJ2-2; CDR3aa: CATTWTGGGTGELFF; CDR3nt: TGTGCCACGACCTGGACAGGGGGAGGCACCGGGGAGCTGTTTTTT
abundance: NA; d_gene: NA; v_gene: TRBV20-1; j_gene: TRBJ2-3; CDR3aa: CSARVGEDTQYF; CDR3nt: TGCAGTGCTAGAGTTGGAGAAGATACGCAGTATTTT
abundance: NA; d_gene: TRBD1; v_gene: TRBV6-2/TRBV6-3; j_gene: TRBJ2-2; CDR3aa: CASSYPYGTANTGELFF; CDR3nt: TGTGCCAGCAGTTACCCTTACGGGACAGCCAACACCGGGGAGCTGTTTTTT